Listed below are T cell receptor beta chains from one sample, sequenced in a study of neurological immune-mediated disorders. Via MiXCR, TCRdb re-called the 5' RACE reads, giving one row per CDR3 protein. This table has about 66,000 distinct CDR3 sequences, 4.5% to 5.5% appearing once. Sequenced sample: PBMCs. The origin of the receptors is a man aged 30 to 45 with multiple sclerosis. CDR3s include the opening cysteine and the closing phenylalanine or tryptophan. Fields, in order: CDR3 protein, V gene.

CDR3: CASSPRGQGPPYGYTF; V: TRBV5-6
CDR3: CASSYRGSSYNEQFF; V: TRBV7-9
CDR3: CATHSDSYGYTF; V: TRBV10-3
CDR3: CASSRDPQETQYF; V: TRBV7-9
CDR3: CASSSGQGRGETQYF; V: TRBV7-9
CDR3: CASRYWAAPYGRGYGYTF; V: TRBV5-1
CDR3: CASSQNPGGEETQYF; V: TRBV4-1
CDR3: CSADSMNTEAFF; V: TRBV29-1
CDR3: CASSPKGDRVYGYTF; V: TRBV5-1
CDR3: CASRYRAGELFF; V: TRBV2